These 16 T cell receptor beta chains were sequenced from one sample in a study of OX40 agonist ivuxolimab in advanced cancers. Sequencing was performed with immunoSEQ multiplex PCR; in TCRdb, only in-frame clones are kept and a portion is missing. The table includes about 79,000 clones, over 75% detected once. The source was CD4+ or CD8+ T cells sorted from blood, collected in a trial of the OX40 agonist ivuxolimab. The source of these receptors is an adult with an advanced solid tumor such as melanoma, head and neck, liver or kidney cancer.

This clone was seen a handful of times. The V call is TRBV12-5, the J call TRBJ2-1; no clear D. Trimming took off 10 bases at V and 4 bases at J, with 14 bases between the two ends. Per germline, CDR1 LGHNT and CDR2 FRNRAP. This CDR3 comprises 13 residues. This chain's CDR3 is CAMAPLGYNEQFF. CDR3 sequence (DNA): TGTGCTATGGCCCCCCTAGGATACAATGAGCAGTTCTTC.

Note on this clone: Other DNA sequences within the sample encode an identical CDR3. The chain employs TRBV6-7 and TRBJ1-1; 8 positions agree with TRBD1. TRBV6-7 counts as an open reading frame of uncertain function. J was trimmed by 0 bases and V by 9 bases; bases with no gene match: 3. The CDR3 totals 13 residues. The CDR3 DNA reads TGTGCCAGAGGACAGGGCTTGAACACTGAAGCTTTCTTT. Translation: CARGQGLNTEAFF.

This clone was observed a handful of times. The chain is built from TRBV27 and TRBJ2-3, with unresolved D. Trimming removed 0 bases from V and 0 bases from J, with 7 bases in between. CDR3 length: 15 residues. CDR1 is MNHEY, CDR2 SMNVEV, per germline (reference sequence). In DNA, the CDR3 is TGTGCCAGCAGTTTATCACGTACTAGCACAGATACGCAGTATTTT. It translates to CASSLSRTSTDTQYF.

The rearrangement joins TRBV4-3 to TRBJ2-3, with TRBD2 identical over 10 bases. The CDR3 contains 16 residues. Trimming took 2 bases from V and 3 from J; bases not matched to a gene: 5. The germline V gene encodes CDR1 LGHNA and CDR2 YSLEER. CDR3 in DNA: TGCGCCAGCAGCCAATCTCCTAGCGGGAGAACAGATACGCAGTATTTT. Protein: CASSQSPSGRTDTQYF.

The chain uses TRBV28 and TRBJ1-2; a weak D match, TRBD1 (6 bases). The CDR3 consists of 11 residues. V lost 6 bases, J lost 4 bases, and 6 bases lay in between. CDR1 MDHEN and CDR2 SYDVKM come from the germline V gene. The CDR3 DNA sequence: TGTGCCAGCAGACAGGGCTATGGCTACACCTTC. Translation gives CASRQGYGYTF.

The rearrangement joins TRBV5-1 to TRBJ2-5; D is ambiguous. The CDR3 has 13 residues. Germline V gene lookup returns CDR1 SGHRS and CDR2 YFSETQ. The V gene lost 1 base and the J gene lost 3 bases, with 7 bases spanning the gap. CDR3 protein: CASSLLGEETQYF. DNA of the CDR3: TGCGCCAGCAGCTTGCTTGGGGAAGAGACCCAGTACTTC.

This chain links TRBV5-1 with TRBJ2-1; D is perhaps TRBD1 (6 bases). The germline gives CDR1 SGHRS, CDR2 YFSETQ. This CDR3 contains 15 residues. Trimming shortened V by 0 bases and J by 7 bases, and 14 bases separated the two germline ends. Here the CDR3 reads CASSLEGGRSNEQFF. For the CDR3, the DNA is TGCGCCAGCAGCTTGGAAGGGGGAAGGTCAAATGAGCAGTTCTTC. The full variable domain, its missing parts supplied by reference TRBV5-1 and TRBJ2-1, is KAGVTQTPRYLIKTRGQQVTLSCSPISGHRSVSWYQQTPGQGLQFLFEYFSETQRNKGNFPGRFSGRQFSNSRSEMNVSTLELGDSALYLCASSLEGGRSNEQFFGPGTRLTVL.

The chain uses TRBV28 and TRBJ1-1; a possible D gene is TRBD1 (5 bases). Germline CDR1 MDHEN, CDR2 SYDVKM. The CDR3 covers 15 residues. The V end lost 7 bases, the J end lost 4 bases, and 19 bases lay between the germline ends. The CDR3 region has the DNA TGTGCCAGCACGAAGGACCCGACAGATGGCACTGAAGCTTTCTTT. Translating gives CASTKDPTDGTEAFF.

This rearrangement joins TRBV28 to TRBJ2-3; D is unresolved. V lost 7 bases and J 5 bases, leaving 16 bases between the germline ends. The CDR3 extends over 14 amino acids. The germline V gene has CDR1 MDHEN and CDR2 SYDVKM. The CDR3 DNA reads TGTGCCAGCAAACGGGCATTTCGGAGAGATACGCAGTATTTT. This gives the protein CASKRAFRRDTQYF.

The CDR3 nucleotides are TGTGCCAGCTCACCACGGGATCCAGGTGAGAGGGACATTCAGTACTTC. It specifies CASSPRDPGERDIQYF. The V and J genes are TRBV18 and TRBJ2-4; perhaps TRBD2 as D (5 bases). The CDR3 has 16 residues. V shed 1 base and J shed 8 bases, with 18 bases lying between them. CDR1 is KGHSH and CDR2 is LQKENI in the germline V gene. The full variable domain, with the rest looked up from reference TRBV18 and TRBJ2-4, is NAGVMQNPRHLVRRRGQEARLRCSPMKGHSHVYWYRQLPEEGLKFMVYLQKENIIDESGMPKERFSAEFPKEGPSILRIQQVVRGDSAAYFCASSPRDPGERDIQYFGAGTRLSVL.

V gene TRBV27 combines with J gene TRBJ2-5; D unresolved. V was cut by 5 bases and J by 2 bases, with 6 bases left in between. This CDR3 spans 12 amino acids. Germline values: CDR1 MNHEY, CDR2 SMNVEV (reference sequence). CDR3 DNA: TGTGCCAGCAGTCCTAATCAAGAGACCCAGTACTTC. Protein: CASSPNQETQYF.

The genes are TRBV5-1 and TRBJ2-5; 7 nucleotides align to TRBD2. CDR1 and CDR2 (germline): SGHRS, YFSETQ. J lost 2 bases, V lost 4 bases, and 11 bases had no gene match. The CDR3 loop spans 16 amino acids. The CDR3: CASSSPGRGKQETQYF. The CDR3 nucleotides are TGCGCCAGCAGCAGCCCGGGGAGGGGAAAGCAAGAGACCCAGTACTTC.

The V call is TRBV9, the J call TRBJ2-3; 9 bases line up with TRBD1. The V gene's germline CDR1 is SGDLS and CDR2 YYNGEE. Trimming cost V 4 bases and J 5 bases; bases outside gene matches: 8. The length of the CDR3 is 15 residues. CDR3 sequence: CASSTRTGVRDTQYF. For the CDR3, the DNA is TGTGCCAGCAGCACCCGGACAGGGGTAAGAGATACGCAGTATTTT.

The gene calls are TRBV7-3 and TRBJ2-7; TRBD1 agrees at 8 bases. The trim removed 6 bases at V and 4 bases at J, leaving 11 bases unmatched. The CDR3 totals 15 residues. Germline CDR1 is SGHTA and CDR2 is FQGTGA. DNA for the CDR3: TGTGCCAGCAGGGAAAATCCAGGGGGCGGGTACGAGCAGTACTTC. Protein product: CASRENPGGGYEQYF.

The chain links TRBV15 to TRBJ2-5, with 7 bases identical to TRBD2. Trimming at V came to 0 bases and at J to 2 bases, leaving 3 bases not matched to a gene. Germline V CDR1 and CDR2: LNHNV, YYDKDF (reference sequence). This CDR3 contains 15 residues. The DNA for the CDR3 is TGTGCCACCAGCAGAGATCGGACTAGACAAGAGACCCAGTACTTC. This sequence encodes CATSRDRTRQETQYF.

CDR3 DNA: TGTGCCAGCAGCCCCAGGTCGGTGAATGAGCAGTTCTTC. Encoded protein: CASSPRSVNEQFF. V and J are TRBV28 and TRBJ2-1; D gene uncertain. Trimming took 6 bases from V and 7 from J, leaving 13 bases between them. The germline V gene has CDR1 MDHEN and CDR2 SYDVKM. CDR3 length: 13 residues. Full variable domain (outside the CDR3, taken from reference TRBV28 and TRBJ2-1): DVKVTQSSRYLVKRTGEKVFLECVQDMDHENMFWYRQDPGLGLRLIYFSYDVKMKEKGDIPEGYSVSREKKERFSLILESASTNQTSMYLCASSPRSVNEQFFGPGTRLTVL.